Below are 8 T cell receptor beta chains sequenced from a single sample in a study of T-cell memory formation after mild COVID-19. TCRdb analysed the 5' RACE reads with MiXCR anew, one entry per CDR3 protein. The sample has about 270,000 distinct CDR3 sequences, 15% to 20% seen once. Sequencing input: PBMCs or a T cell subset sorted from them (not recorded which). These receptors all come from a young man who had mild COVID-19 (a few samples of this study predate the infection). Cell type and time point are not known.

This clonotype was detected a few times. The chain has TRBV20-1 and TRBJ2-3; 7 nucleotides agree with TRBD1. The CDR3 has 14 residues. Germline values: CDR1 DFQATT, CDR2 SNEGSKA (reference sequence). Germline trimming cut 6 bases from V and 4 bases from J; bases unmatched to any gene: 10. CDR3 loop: CSAKTGSGADTQYF. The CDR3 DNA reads TGCAGTGCCAAGACAGGGTCCGGCGCAGATACGCAGTATTTT.

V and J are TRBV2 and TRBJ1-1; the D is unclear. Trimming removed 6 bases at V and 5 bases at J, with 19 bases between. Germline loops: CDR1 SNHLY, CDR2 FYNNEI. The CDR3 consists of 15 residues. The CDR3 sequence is CASSPRTTGGTEAFF. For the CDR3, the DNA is TGTGCCAGCAGCCCACGTACCACCGGAGGGACTGAAGCTTTCTTT.

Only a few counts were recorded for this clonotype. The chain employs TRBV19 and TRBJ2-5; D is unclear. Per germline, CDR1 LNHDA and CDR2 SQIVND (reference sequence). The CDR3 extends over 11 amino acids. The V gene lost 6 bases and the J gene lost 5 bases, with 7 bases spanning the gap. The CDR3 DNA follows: TGTGCCAGTAGAGCTGGGGAGACCCAGTACTTC. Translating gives CASRAGETQYF.

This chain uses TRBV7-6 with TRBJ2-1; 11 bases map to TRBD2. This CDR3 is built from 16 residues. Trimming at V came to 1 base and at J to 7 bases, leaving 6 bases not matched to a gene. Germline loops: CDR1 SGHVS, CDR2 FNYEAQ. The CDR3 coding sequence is TGTGCCAGCAGCTTAGTGGTAGCGGGGGGGCCGAATGAGCAGTTCTTC. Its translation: CASSLVVAGGPNEQFF.

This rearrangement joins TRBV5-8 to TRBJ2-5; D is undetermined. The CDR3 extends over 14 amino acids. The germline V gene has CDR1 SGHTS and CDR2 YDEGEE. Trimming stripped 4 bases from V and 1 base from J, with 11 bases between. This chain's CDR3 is CASSRGFPQETQYF. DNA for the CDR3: TGTGCCAGCAGCCGAGGCTTTCCCCAAGAGACCCAGTACTTC.

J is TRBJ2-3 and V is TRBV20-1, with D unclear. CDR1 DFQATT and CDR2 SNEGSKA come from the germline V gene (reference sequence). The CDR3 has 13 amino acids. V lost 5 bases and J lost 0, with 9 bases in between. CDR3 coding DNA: TGCAGTGCTCGACTGACGAGCACAGATACGCAGTATTTT. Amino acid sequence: CSARLTSTDTQYF.

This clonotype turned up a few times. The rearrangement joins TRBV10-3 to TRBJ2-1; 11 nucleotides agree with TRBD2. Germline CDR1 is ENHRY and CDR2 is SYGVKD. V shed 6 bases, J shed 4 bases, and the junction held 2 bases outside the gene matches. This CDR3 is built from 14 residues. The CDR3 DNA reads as TGTGCCATCAGCACTAGCGGGGGTTACAATGAGCAGTTCTTC. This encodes CAISTSGGYNEQFF.

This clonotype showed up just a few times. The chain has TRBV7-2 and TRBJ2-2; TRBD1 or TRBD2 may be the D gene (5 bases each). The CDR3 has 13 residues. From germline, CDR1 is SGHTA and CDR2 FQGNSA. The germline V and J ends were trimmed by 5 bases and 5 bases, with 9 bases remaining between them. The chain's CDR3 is CASSAGSTGELFF. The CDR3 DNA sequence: TGTGCCAGCAGCGCAGGGAGTACCGGGGAGCTGTTTTTT.